These T cell receptor beta chains were read from a single sample in a study of cytomegalovirus exposure and HLA in healthy donors. The method was immunoSEQ multiplex PCR; TCRdb's version includes in-frame clones alone and lacks a portion of them. Of about 50,000 clones in the sample, roughly 80% were seen once. Sequenced input: PBMCs. These receptors all come from a woman aged 40 to 50 in good health and CMV-seropositive. Both conserved end residues are part of each CDR3. Expanded clones are given a class, and other clones once, few, many or no size at all.

TRBV9	NA	TRBJ2-2	CASSLEPLGGNTGELFF
TRBV10-3	NA	TRBJ1-1	CAISVDRGLGEAFF
TRBV7-8	few	TRBJ1-4	CASSLDSGKGEKLFF
TRBV12-5	NA	TRBJ1-3	CASYPSTSGNTIYF
TRBV10-3	NA	TRBJ1-1	CAISLEENTEAFF
TRBV7-2	once	TRBJ1-6	CASTSGGALEPLHF
TRBV19	few	TRBJ1-4	CASRQGRINEKLFF
TRBV4-1	NA	TRBJ2-1	CASSQDGVSYNEQFF
TRBV7-2	once	TRBJ2-2	CASSFGRGSTGELFF
TRBV5-1	few	TRBJ1-1	CASSSYQGQGTEAFF
TRBV5-4	once	TRBJ2-3	CASSYTDTQYF
TRBV6-1	NA	TRBJ2-4	CASSDSSRPPNIQYF
TRBV28	NA	TRBJ1-2	CASSPPGQGYGYTF
TRBV5-1	NA	TRBJ2-5	CASTLLGLRETQYF
TRBV29-1	once	TRBJ1-1	CSVADRARVTEAFF
TRBV9	NA	TRBJ2-5	CASSFEELGETQYF
TRBV18	NA	TRBJ2-7	CASSPRGLAQSSYEQYF
TRBV7-9	NA	TRBJ1-6	CASRSQDRGRNSPLHF
TRBV30	few	TRBJ1-5	CAWSGPGGAGNQPQHF
TRBV7-6	NA	TRBJ2-5	CASSPQRGGQETQYF
TRBV5-1	NA	TRBJ2-5	CASSLNSNQETQYF
TRBV2	few	TRBJ1-4	CASSVTGGAGKLFF
TRBV7-2	few	TRBJ1-1	CASSLDRVTEAFF
TRBV30	few	TRBJ1-2	CAWSPSRTGRYGYTF
TRBV6-5	NA	TRBJ1-1	CASSYSTSPLGTEAFF
TRBV7-6	few	TRBJ2-7	CASSLEENEQYF
TRBV7-2	NA	TRBJ2-3	CASSLSPDGTTDTQYF
TRBV19	NA	TRBJ1-1	CASSIDLGQTNTEAFF
TRBV6-5	NA	TRBJ2-7	CASRHGQGRSYEQYF
TRBV7-3	NA	TRBJ2-5	CASSQLGGQGTQYF
TRBV28	NA	TRBJ1-2	CASRPTGGDYGYTF